This entry features one TCR beta chain sequence. The CDR3 runs 15 residues. Trimming took 6 bases from V and 3 from J; bases not matched to a gene: 6. Germline values: CDR1 MNHEY, CDR2 SMNVEV (reference sequence). The data belong to a study of T cell changes during pregnancy in multiple sclerosis. Clones were sequenced by immunoSEQ multiplex PCR, and TCRdb holds only the in-frame ones, with some missing. The sample has about 85,000 clones; approximately 90% are singletons. Sequencing used peripheral blood, obtained in the first trimester of pregnancy. The sequence came from a female donor with multiple sclerosis, enrolled in a pregnancy study. The chain employs TRBV27 and TRBJ2-3, with 10 bases matching TRBD2. CDR3 sequence reads: CASRLLAGVTDTQYF. The CDR3 DNA sequence: TGTGCCAGCAGGCTTCTAGCGGGAGTAACAGATACGCAGTATTTT.